Shown below are 32 T cell receptor beta chains from a single sample sequenced in a study of T-cell reconstitution after alpha-beta-depleted transplantation in children. TCRbeta library construction was performed incorporating unique molecular identifiers. TCRdb redid the calling of the PCR reads with MiXCR, one entry per CDR3 protein. The sample has around 500,000 distinct CDR3 sequences; 23% are singletons. The starting material was PBMCs, mostly from graft donor cells, obtained 360 days after TCRalphabeta/CD19-depleted stem cell transplant. The receptor set was obtained from a boy under two years old who had a stem cell transplant for acute myeloid leukemia, so the T cells may come from the graft donor.

This clonotype was recorded only once. The chain links TRBV29-1 to TRBJ2-2, with D possibly called TRBD1 or TRBD2 (6 bases each). The germline V gene has CDR1 SQVTM and CDR2 ANQGSEA. The CDR3 runs to 18 residues. The V gene lost 4 bases and the J gene lost 0 bases, with 21 bases spanning the gap. CDR3 loop: CSVGGGLFGAANTGELFF. The CDR3 DNA is TGCAGCGTTGGAGGGGGGTTATTCGGGGCTGCGAACACCGGGGAGCTGTTTTTT.

CDR3 coding DNA: TGTGCCAGCAGCCCTCATGGGGGATCGCAGTATTTT. Translation: CASSPHGGSQYF. This chain connects TRBV7-3 to TRBJ2-3; D is perhaps TRBD1 or TRBD2 (5 bases each). The germline V gene encodes CDR1 SGHTA and CDR2 FQGTGA. This CDR3 has 12 residues. V was pared by 5 bases and J by 10 bases, with 13 bases between. Complete variable domain (other parts from reference TRBV7-3 and TRBJ2-3): GAGVSQTPSNKVTEKGKYVELRCDPISGHTALYWYRQSLGQGPEFLIYFQGTGAADDSGLPNDRFFAVRPEGSVSTLKIQRTERGDSAVYLCASSPHGGSQYFGPGTRLTVL.

At least ten counts were recorded for this clonotype. This rearrangement joins TRBV12-3 or TRBV12-4 to TRBJ2-7, with D uncertain. This CDR3 is 16 amino acids long. V was cut by 2 bases and J by 1 base, with 15 bases left in between. The CDR3 loop is CASSLRLGKTSYEQYF. DNA of the CDR3: TGTGCCAGCAGTTTAAGGCTGGGCAAAACGTCCTACGAGCAGTACTTC.

The chain carries TRBV6-2 or TRBV6-3 and TRBJ2-7, with 8 positions matching TRBD1. Germline V lookup: CDR1 MNHEY, CDR2 SVGEGT. This CDR3 is 15 amino acids long. V gave up 0 bases and J gave up 6 bases; unmatched junction bases: 7. The CDR3 nucleotides read TGTGCCAGCAGTTACTCAAGGCAGGGGGCATCCGAGCAGTACTTC. Translated, it gives CASSYSRQGASEQYF.

The sample holds a few counts of this clonotype. V gene TRBV29-1 combines with J gene TRBJ2-1; D may be TRBD2 (6 bases). This CDR3 spans 14 amino acids. Between the trimmed V and J ends, which lost 7 bases and 0 bases, there was a span of 13 bases. Germline loops: CDR1 SQVTM, CDR2 ANQGSEA. For the CDR3, the DNA is TGCAGCGCCGGGGGACGGAGCTCCTACAATGAGCAGTTCTTC. Residues: CSAGGRSSYNEQFF.

As regards this clonotype: Without the conserved terminal phenylalanine or tryptophan, this CDR3 likely stems from a read error. No DNA is shown, since the ends of the CDR3 on it are uncertain; the CDR3 is the one TCRdb lists. The chain uses TRBV27 and TRBJ2-7; TRBD1, the table's D call, was not compared with the DNA. The CDR3 extends over 11 residues, inclusive of both ends. Germline V lookup: CDR1 MNHEY, CDR2 SMNVEV (reference sequence). The chain's CDR3 is CASGSRDSSRR.

V usage is TRBV23-1 and J usage is TRBJ2-3; TRBD1 is a possible D gene (6 bases). TRBV23-1 is an ORF, with its function uncertain. The V gene lost 2 bases and the J gene lost 3 bases, with 15 bases spanning the gap. This CDR3 comprises 16 residues. CDR3 sequence: CASSQGRQVETDTQYF. The DNA for the CDR3 is TGCGCCAGCAGTCAAGGCCGACAGGTGGAGACAGATACGCAGTATTTT.

Remarks on this clonotype: A single base separates this from a much larger clone, so it may be a read error. V and J are TRBV29-1 and TRBJ2-1, with 7 bases lining up with TRBD2. Trimming cost V 8 bases and J 4 bases; bases outside gene matches: 14. Per germline, CDR1 SQVTM and CDR2 ANQGSEA. CDR3 length: 15 residues. CDR3 in amino acids: CSPRVASGLYNEQFF. CDR3 sequence (DNA): TGCAGCCCGAGGGTGGCTAGCGGACTTTACAATGAGCAGTTCTTC.

This clonotype was recorded at least ten times. The chain recombines TRBV12-3 or TRBV12-4 with TRBJ1-4; D not certain. V was cut by 2 bases and J by 7 bases, with 11 bases left in between. The CDR3 runs to 14 residues. CDR3 region: CASSLTLGSEKLFF. The CDR3, as DNA: TGTGCCAGCAGTTTAACCCTCGGTAGTGAAAAACTGTTTTTT.

This clonotype was counted a few times. V and J are TRBV20-1 and TRBJ1-5; 7 bases line up with TRBD1. Germline V lookup: CDR1 DFQATT, CDR2 SNEGSKA (reference sequence). The CDR3 runs 15 residues. V dropped 3 bases and J dropped 4; count of bases not matched to a gene: 9. DNA of the CDR3: TGCAGTGCTAGGCCTTCGACAGGGAGGAATCAGCCCCAGCATTTT. Translation: CSARPSTGRNQPQHF.

This clonotype was counted at least ten times. V usage is TRBV4-2 and J usage is TRBJ2-1; 11 nucleotides align to TRBD2. The CDR3 has 15 amino acids. The junction had 5 bases not matched to a gene; V was cut back by 0 bases and J by 10 bases. CDR1 and CDR2 from the germline V gene are LGHNA and YNFKEQ. CDR3 protein: CASSQEGSSGGEQFF. DNA of the CDR3: TGTGCCAGCAGCCAAGAAGGATCTAGCGGGGGGGAGCAGTTCTTC.

The chain is built from TRBV28 and TRBJ2-7; D may be TRBD1 (6 bases). Trimming removed 4 bases at V and 2 bases at J, with 9 bases between. Germline-derived CDR1 and CDR2 are MDHEN and SYDVKM. This CDR3 is built from 13 residues. CDR3 sequence (DNA): TGTGCCAGCAGTTATGGACAGACCTACGAGCAGTACGTC. It yields the protein CASSYGQTYEQYV.

The CDR3 loop is CASSPSTGLADTQYF. The CDR3 nucleotides are TGCGCCAGCAGCCCATCGACAGGGTTGGCAGATACGCAGTATTTT. The rearrangement uses TRBV5-1 and TRBJ2-3; 7 bases match TRBD1. The CDR3 contains 15 residues. The V segment lost 4 bases and the J segment 4 bases; nucleotides outside the gene matches: 9. CDR1 is SGHRS, CDR2 YFSETQ, per germline.

The chain joins TRBV20-1 to TRBJ1-5; D unresolved. The CDR3 contains 17 residues. CDR1 is DFQATT and CDR2 is SNEGSKA in the germline V gene (reference sequence). The V end was cut by 0 bases, the J end by 0 bases, with 15 bases between. CDR3 amino acids: CSARDREGADSNQPQHF. The DNA for the CDR3 is TGCAGTGCTAGAGATAGGGAGGGCGCAGATAGCAATCAGCCCCAGCATTTT.

The chain carries TRBV20-1 and TRBJ1-5; D remains unclear. Trimming stripped 3 bases from V and 4 bases from J, with 7 bases between. Germline lookup yields CDR1 DFQATT and CDR2 SNEGSKA (reference sequence). The CDR3 runs 12 residues. CDR3 loop: CSARSLNQPQHF. CDR3 coding DNA: TGCAGTGCTAGGAGTCTTAATCAGCCCCAGCATTTT.

This clonotype was recorded many times. The V gene is TRBV29-1, the J gene TRBJ2-3; D possibly corresponds to TRBD1 (7 bases). CDR1 and CDR2 (germline): SQVTM, ANQGSEA. V lost 0 bases and J lost 7, with 17 bases in between. This CDR3 contains 15 residues. The CDR3 DNA is TGCAGCGTTGAAGATCTGACAGGGAGGCACAATACGCAGTATTTT. Protein product: CSVEDLTGRHNTQYF.

The rearrangement joins TRBV12-3 or TRBV12-4 to TRBJ1-2, with unresolved D. V lost 9 bases and J 4 bases, leaving 12 bases between the germline ends. The CDR3 has 12 amino acids. The DNA for the CDR3 is TGTGCCAGTGCAGCGACGAGCTATGGCTACACCTTC. Translation: CASAATSYGYTF.

This clonotype was counted at least ten times. The V and J genes are TRBV20-1 and TRBJ2-7; D could derive from TRBD1 or TRBD2 (5 bases each). Looked up from germline, CDR1 is DFQATT and CDR2 is SNEGSKA (reference sequence). V was pared by 4 bases and J by 3 bases, with 13 bases between. CDR3 length: 13 residues. CDR3 loop: CSATGTTLYEQYF. The CDR3 DNA reads TGCAGTGCTACCGGGACCACACTCTACGAGCAGTACTTC.

The rearrangement uses TRBV11-1 and TRBJ2-3, with 8 positions matching TRBD2. Per germline, CDR1 SGHAT and CDR2 FQDESV (reference sequence). V was clipped by 4 bases and J by 0 bases; unmatched bases: 18. The CDR3 extends over 20 amino acids. The CDR3 region has the DNA TGTGCCAGCAGCTCCCGTTCCCCTAGCGCGGGGGGTATTAGCACAGATACGCAGTATTTT. Protein: CASSSRSPSAGGISTDTQYF.

This clonotype was detected only a few times. The V gene is TRBV7-2, the J gene TRBJ2-1; D possibly matches TRBD1 or TRBD2 (5 bases each). The CDR3 is 13 residues long. Germline V lookup: CDR1 SGHTA, CDR2 FQGNSA. The V end lost 3 bases, the J end lost 7 bases, and 10 bases lay between the germline ends. CDR3 region: CASSFEGPNEQFF. CDR3 DNA: TGTGCCAGCAGCTTCGAGGGGCCGAATGAGCAGTTCTTC.

This clonotype was seen only a few times. This chain's CDR3 is CASSLGNGPYAEQFF. In DNA form, the CDR3 reads TGTGCCAGCAGCTTAGGGAACGGACCCTACGCTGAGCAGTTCTTC. The chain joins TRBV7-8 to TRBJ2-1, with unresolved D. CDR1 is SGHVS, CDR2 FQNEAQ, per germline. The CDR3 is 15 residues long. Trimming stripped 1 base from V and 9 bases from J, with 16 bases between.

The CDR3 region is CASSQERGQIYGYTF. The CDR3 coding sequence is TGCGCCAGCAGCCAAGAGAGGGGACAAATTTATGGCTACACCTTC. J is TRBJ1-2 and V is TRBV4-3, with D possibly matching TRBD1 (6 bases). The CDR3 is 15 residues long. Trimming removed 0 bases from V and 5 bases from J, with 13 bases in between. The V gene's germline CDR1 is LGHNA and CDR2 YSLEER.

At least ten counts were recorded for this clonotype. J is TRBJ2-7 and V is TRBV7-8; the D gene is possibly TRBD2 (7 bases). The CDR3 sequence is 14 residues long. V lost 4 bases and J lost 0, with 10 bases in between. Germline V gene lookup returns CDR1 SGHVS and CDR2 FQNEAQ. The CDR3 coding sequence is TGTGCCAGCAGCTCCGGGGGGCCCTCCTACGAGCAGTACTTC. Encoded protein: CASSSGGPSYEQYF.

This clonotype was counted a few times. The chain has TRBV4-1 and TRBJ1-1, with D tentatively TRBD1 (5 bases). The CDR3 sequence is 20 residues long. Trimming left V 4 bases short and J 0 bases short, with 27 bases between. Germline CDR1 is MGHRA and CDR2 is YSYEKL. CDR3 DNA sequence: TGCGCCAGCAGCCCCAGCCACGGGGACCTAGACAGCCTCATGAACACTGAAGCTTTCTTT. Translated: CASSPSHGDLDSLMNTEAFF.

This chain joins TRBV20-1 and TRBJ1-5; D possibly corresponds to TRBD1 (5 bases). The CDR3 sequence is 14 residues long. Per the germline V gene, CDR1 is DFQATT and CDR2 is SNEGSKA (reference sequence). Trimming shortened V by 7 bases and J by 2 bases, and 15 bases separated the two germline ends. The CDR3 sequence: CSVQSGTGNQPQHF. CDR3 DNA sequence: TGCAGTGTTCAGAGCGGGACTGGCAATCAGCCCCAGCATTTT.

A few counts support this clonotype. The chain has TRBV20-1 and TRBJ2-1, with 8 bases fitting TRBD2. Germline CDR1 and CDR2: DFQATT and SNEGSKA (reference sequence). With V trimmed by 6 bases and J by 7 bases, 14 bases remained unmatched. This CDR3 spans 15 amino acids. CDR3 loop: CSAEPGGRSPNEQFF. The CDR3 coding sequence is TGCAGTGCCGAGCCGGGGGGGCGCTCCCCTAATGAGCAGTTCTTC.

CDR3 loop: CASRGGQGVYNTEAFF. CDR3 nucleotides: TGTGCCAGCAGAGGAGGACAGGGTGTTTACAACACTGAAGCTTTCTTT. The J gene is TRBJ1-1, the V gene TRBV6-1, with TRBD1 identical over 8 bases. Looked up from germline, CDR1 is MNHNS and CDR2 is SASEGT. Trimming removed 6 bases from V and 2 bases from J; junction bases left unmatched: 11. The length of the CDR3 is 16 residues.

V is TRBV6-1 and J is TRBJ1-5; D not resolved. The CDR3 totals 14 residues. Germline CDR1 reads MNHNS; CDR2 reads SASEGT. Trimming stripped 5 bases from V and 6 bases from J, with 14 bases between. The CDR3 region has the DNA TGTGCCAGCAGTCCCGATATAGGTGTTCAGCCCCAGCATTTT. This gives the protein CASSPDIGVQPQHF.

The chain couples TRBV4-3 to TRBJ2-7, with D possibly being TRBD2 (7 bases). Germline V gene sequence: CDR1 LGHNA, CDR2 YSLEER. The CDR3 totals 15 residues. Trimming stripped 0 bases from V and 7 bases from J, with 16 bases between. CDR3 amino acids: CASSQETGGGGEQYF. The CDR3 DNA follows: TGCGCCAGCAGCCAAGAGACCGGGGGAGGGGGGGAGCAGTACTTC.

This clonotype has a single count. The chain joins TRBV6-1 to TRBJ2-2; D is possibly TRBD2 (6 bases). CDR3 size: 14 residues. V was trimmed by 11 bases and J by 4 bases, leaving 17 bases between them. Per the germline V gene, CDR1 is MNHNS and CDR2 is SASEGT. The CDR3, as DNA: TGTGCCGGAGCCGCGGAGGGGACCACCGGGGAGCTGTTTTTT. Translating it yields CAGAAEGTTGELFF.

A few counts support this clonotype. The chain combines TRBV7-2 with TRBJ2-4, with TRBD1 matching over 10 bases. V shed 1 base, J shed 6 bases, and the junction held 6 bases outside the gene matches. From germline, CDR1 is SGHTA and CDR2 FQGNSA. CDR3 length: 16 amino acids. CDR3 sequence reads: CASSLDDRGLGNIQYF. The CDR3 nucleotides read TGTGCCAGCAGCTTAGATGACAGGGGGCTGGGAAACATTCAGTACTTC. Looking up the rest from reference TRBV7-2 and TRBJ2-4 gives the full variable domain: GAGVSQSPSNKVTEKGKDVELRCDPISGHTALYWYRQSLGQGLEFLIYFQGNSAPDKSGLPSDRFSAERTGGSVSTLTIQRTQQEDSAVYLCASSLDDRGLGNIQYFGAGTRLSVL.

This clonotype was seen many times. The J gene is TRBJ2-7, the V gene TRBV12-3 or TRBV12-4, with unresolved D. This CDR3 contains 13 residues. V was clipped by 3 bases and J by 5 bases, with 11 bases between them. CDR3 coding DNA: TGTGCCAGCAGTTTGAGGTCGGCGAACGAGCAGTACTTC. Amino acid sequence: CASSLRSANEQYF.